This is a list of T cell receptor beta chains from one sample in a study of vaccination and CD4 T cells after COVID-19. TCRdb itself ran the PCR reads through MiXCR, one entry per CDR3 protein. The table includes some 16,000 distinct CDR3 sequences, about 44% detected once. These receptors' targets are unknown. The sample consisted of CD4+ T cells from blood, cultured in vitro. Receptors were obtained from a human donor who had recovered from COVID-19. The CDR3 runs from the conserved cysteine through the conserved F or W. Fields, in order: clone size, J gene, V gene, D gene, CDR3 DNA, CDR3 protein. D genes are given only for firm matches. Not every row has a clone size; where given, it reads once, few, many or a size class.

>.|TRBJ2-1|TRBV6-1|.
TGTGCCAGCAGCCCCCGAGGGGGGGCCGGCACCTACAATGAGCAGTTCTTC
CASSPRGGAGTYNEQFF
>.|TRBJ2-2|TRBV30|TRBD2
TGTGCCTGGAGTGGACTAGCGGGAGCGGTCACCGGGGAGCTGTTTTTT
CAWSGLAGAVTGELFF
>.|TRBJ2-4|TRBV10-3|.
TGTGCCAGCAGTTCCCGAAGGGGGGGCATTCAGTACTTC
CASSSRRGGIQYF
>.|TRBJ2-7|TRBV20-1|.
TGCAGTGCTAGAGCCTCGTTTGCCCCCGAGCAGTACTTC
CSARASFAPEQYF
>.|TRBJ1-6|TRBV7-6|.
TGTGCCAGCAGCTTAGCCGGACAGAGGAATTCACCCCTCCACTTT
CASSLAGQRNSPLHF
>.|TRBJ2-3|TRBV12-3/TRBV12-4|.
TGTGCCAGCAGTTTACGCCGGGTTTACGACTCAGATACGCAGTATTTT
CASSLRRVYDSDTQYF
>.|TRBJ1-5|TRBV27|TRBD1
TGTGCCAGCAGTCCTTGGGACAGGATTAGCAATCAGCCCCAGCATTTT
CASSPWDRISNQPQHF
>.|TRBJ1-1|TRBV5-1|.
TGCGCCAGCAGGACGCAGGAGAACACTGAAGCTTTCTTT
CASRTQENTEAFF
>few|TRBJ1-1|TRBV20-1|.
TGCAGTGCTAGAGATTCCATGAACACTGAAGCTTTCTTT
CSARDSMNTEAFF
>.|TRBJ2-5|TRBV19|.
TGTGCCAGTACCCCTAGGGGCGTACGTCAAGAGACCCAGTACTTC
CASTPRGVRQETQYF
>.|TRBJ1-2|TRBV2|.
TGTGCCAGCAGCCCAACAGGGCTACTGAGCTACACCTTC
CASSPTGLLSYTF
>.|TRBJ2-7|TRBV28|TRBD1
TGTGCCAGCGGGCGGGACAGGGCTGGTCTCGAGCAGTACTTC
CASGRDRAGLEQYF
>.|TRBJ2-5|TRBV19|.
TGTGCCAGCTCGAGGTCGAAGGAGACCCAGTACTTC
CASSRSKETQYF
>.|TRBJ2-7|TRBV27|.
TGTGCCAGCAGTTGGAGTGGTACAGAGGCTGGGGAGCAGTACTTC
CASSWSGTEAGEQYF